This passage covers 13 T cell receptor delta chains from one sample sequenced in a study of Vδ1+ human thymocytes (dated by TCRdb to the late 2010s). TCRdb names Illumina MiSeq as the instrument used. RNA extraction was carried out with the RNeasy mini kit, and reverse transcription was then done using Superscript III. CDR3 amplicons were produced by multiplex PCR using pooled V-gene forward primers and a constant-region reverse primer with Illumina adaptor overhangs. TCRdb called clones anew from the public reads via CATT; matching DNA rows were later pooled. For this sample the table gives about 53,000 delta-chain clones, of which roughly 16% were detected only once. 0.3% to 0.45% of the sample belongs to the ten largest clones. General study outcomes and caveats: The thymic TRG and TRD repertoires appeared highly polyclonal, with Gaussian CDR3 length distributions, in contrast to the oligoclonal repertoires of peripheral blood.

The antigens for these receptors are not known. What was sequenced was Vdelta1+ gamma-delta thymocytes from the thymus. The intended sense of this specimen's cell subset or site label: FACS-sorted CD3+ TCRalphabeta- TCRVdelta1+ TCRVdelta2- thymocytes. The source is a girl in the first two years of life who had congenital heart surgery.

The table lists this clone with a count of one. One junction end disagrees with the germline gene, perhaps due to a read error. The genes are TRDV1 and TRDJ1; TRDD3 matches at 8 bases. Germline lookup yields CDR1 TSWWSYY and CDR2 QGS. The CDR3 spans 17 residues. CDR3 residues: CAVGELTVWGITDKLIF. The CDR3 DNA follows: TGTGCTGTTGGGGAACTAACCGTGTGGGGGATTACCGATAAACTCATCTTT.

This clone was detected ten times or more. Other DNA variants within this sample encode the same CDR3. The chain links TRAV29/DV5 to TRDJ1; 9 bases line up with TRDD3. The CDR3 covers 18 residues. Unmatched junction bases numbered 15, after V lost 3 bases and J lost 0 bases. The V gene's germline CDR1 is NSMFDY and CDR2 ISSIKDK. CDR3 sequence reads: CAAMPFPTRGYDTDKLIF. CDR3 sequence (DNA): TGTGCAGCAATGCCGTTTCCCACGAGGGGATACGACACCGATAAACTCATCTTT.

This clone was observed a handful of times. This chain joins TRDV1 and TRDJ1, with TRDD3 matching over 7 bases. The germline V gene has CDR1 TSWWSYY and CDR2 QGS. V gave up 4 bases and J gave up 10 bases; unmatched junction bases: 18. The CDR3 runs 16 residues. CDR3 coding DNA: TGTGCTCTTGGGGTACTACGAGGTACTGGGGTTAGTGGACTCATCTTT. Protein product: CALGVLRGTGVSGLIF.

The rearrangement joins TRDV1 to TRDJ1, with 9 positions matching TRDD3. Germline V lookup: CDR1 TSWWSYY, CDR2 QGS. The ends lost 3 bases at V and 2 bases at J; junction bases unmatched: 16. The CDR3 totals 19 residues. CDR3 protein: CALGDPRWGRLGDTDKLIF. The CDR3 DNA is TGTGCTCTTGGGGACCCTCGATGGGGTCGGCTGGGGGATACCGATAAACTCATCTTT.

In this sample, this clone turned up a few times. The chain links TRDV1 to TRDJ1; 10 bases fit TRDD3. The germline V gene has CDR1 TSWWSYY and CDR2 QGS. V lost 0 bases, J lost 2 bases, and 18 bases stayed unmatched. CDR3 size: 21 residues. Written as DNA, the CDR3 is TGTGCTCTTGGGGAACTCCATCGACCGGTACTGGGGGATTTTGGAACCGATAAACTCATCTTT. Translated: CALGELHRPVLGDFGTDKLIF.

The sample holds a few counts of this clone. This chain connects TRDV1 to TRDJ1, with 7 positions matching TRDD3. The CDR3 has 22 amino acids. After removal of 4 bases from V and 0 bases from J, the junction contained 26 bases not matched to a gene. Germline V gene data show CDR1 as TSWWSYY and CDR2 as QGS. In nucleotides, the CDR3 is TGTGCTCTTGGGGCCCTGAATTCCCCCCAAAGGATTGGGGGACCGTACACCGATAAACTCATCTTT. It translates to CALGALNSPQRIGGPYTDKLIF.

The table lists this clone with a few counts. The chain joins TRDV1 to TRDJ1; 8 nucleotides align to TRDD3. V dropped 7 bases and J dropped 5; count of bases not matched to a gene: 21. This CDR3 is 18 amino acids long. Looked up from germline, CDR1 is TSWWSYY and CDR2 is QGS. The CDR3 loop is CALVTTTRDWGPRDKLIF. CDR3 nucleotides: TGTGCTCTTGTAACTACGACACGGGACTGGGGGCCCCGAGATAAACTCATCTTT.

This clone was seen a few times. The genes are TRDV1 and TRDJ1; 9 nucleotides line up with TRDD3. Trimming cost V 0 bases and J 0 bases; bases outside gene matches: 14. This CDR3 comprises 20 residues. The germline gives CDR1 TSWWSYY, CDR2 QGS. CDR3 DNA sequence: TGTGCTCTTGGGGAACTTTGCCTACAGGGGATACGCGGGTACACCGATAAACTCATCTTT. This translates into CALGELCLQGIRGYTDKLIF.

This clone was seen a handful of times. The chain employs TRDV1 and TRDJ1; TRDD3 matches 8 bases. V shed 3 bases, J shed 0 bases, and the junction held 6 bases outside the gene matches. CDR1 TSWWSYY and CDR2 QGS come from the germline V gene. The CDR3 length is 16 residues. This CDR3 is CALGDRGGLNTDKLIF. Written as DNA, the CDR3 is TGTGCTCTTGGGGATCGTGGGGGATTGAACACCGATAAACTCATCTTT.

This sequence joins TRDV2 and TRDJ1; 13 nucleotides line up with TRDD3. Trimming cost V 0 bases and J 11 bases; bases outside gene matches: 11. The CDR3 is made up of 16 amino acids. Germline-derived CDR1 and CDR2 are GEAIGNYY and EKD. The CDR3: CACDTHVLGDTWHLIF. The CDR3 DNA is TGTGCCTGTGACACCCACGTACTGGGGGATACGTGGCACCTCATCTTT.

This clone was counted only a few times. The rearrangement uses TRDV1 and TRDJ1; tentative D call: TRDD3 (6 bases). CDR1 is TSWWSYY and CDR2 is QGS in the germline V gene. The CDR3 runs 19 residues. Trimming shortened V by 0 bases and J by 1 base, and 21 bases separated the two germline ends. The CDR3 spells CALGELAIPLGIFTDKLIF. In DNA form, the CDR3 reads TGTGCTCTTGGGGAACTCGCCATCCCGCTGGGGATTTTCACCGATAAACTCATCTTT.

The chain has TRDV1 and TRDJ1, with TRDD3 matching over 7 bases. The CDR3 runs 18 residues. Germline V gene data show CDR1 as TSWWSYY and CDR2 as QGS. J was trimmed by 0 bases and V by 0 bases; bases with no gene match: 10. CDR3 residues: CALGELQGGSTYTDKLIF. The DNA for the CDR3 is TGTGCTCTTGGGGAACTACAGGGGGGATCGACTTACACCGATAAACTCATCTTT.

Of note for this clone: The DNA is left out, because the CDR3 cannot be placed on it with certainty; the CDR3 is given as TCRdb lists it. The chain couples TRAV29/DV5 to TRDJ1; the table's TRDD3 call for D was not verified on the DNA. Ends included, the CDR3 has 18 residues. Germline CDR1 reads NSMFDY; CDR2 reads ISSIKDK. Here the CDR3 reads CSVLLCAQPGGYADKLIF.